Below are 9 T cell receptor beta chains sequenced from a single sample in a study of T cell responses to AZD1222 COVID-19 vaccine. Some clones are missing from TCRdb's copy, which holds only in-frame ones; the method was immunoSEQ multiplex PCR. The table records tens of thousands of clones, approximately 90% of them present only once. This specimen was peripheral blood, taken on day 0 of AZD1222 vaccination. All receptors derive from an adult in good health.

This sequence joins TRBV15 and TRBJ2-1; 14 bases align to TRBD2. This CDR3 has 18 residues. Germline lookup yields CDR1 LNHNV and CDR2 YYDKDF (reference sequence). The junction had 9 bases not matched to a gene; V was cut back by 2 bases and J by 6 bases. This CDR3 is CATSRFTSGLAGVNEQFF. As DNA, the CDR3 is TGTGCCACCAGCAGATTCACCTCGGGACTAGCGGGAGTCAATGAGCAGTTCTTC.

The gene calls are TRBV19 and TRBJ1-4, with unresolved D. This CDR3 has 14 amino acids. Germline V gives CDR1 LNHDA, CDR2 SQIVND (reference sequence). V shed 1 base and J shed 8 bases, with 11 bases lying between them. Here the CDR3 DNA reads TGTGCCAGTAGTATAGCGGGGTACGAGGAAAAACTGTTTTTT. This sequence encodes CASSIAGYEEKLFF.

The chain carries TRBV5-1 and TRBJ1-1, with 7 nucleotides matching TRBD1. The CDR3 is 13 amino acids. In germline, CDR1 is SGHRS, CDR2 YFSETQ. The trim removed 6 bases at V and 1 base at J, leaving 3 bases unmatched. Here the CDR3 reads CASTDRENTEAFF. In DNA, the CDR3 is TGCGCCAGCACCGACAGGGAGAACACTGAAGCTTTCTTT.

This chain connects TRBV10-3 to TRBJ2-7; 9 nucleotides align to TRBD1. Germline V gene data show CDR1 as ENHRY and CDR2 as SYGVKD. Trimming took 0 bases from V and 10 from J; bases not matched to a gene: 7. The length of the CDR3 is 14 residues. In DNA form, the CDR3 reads TGTGCCATCAGTGAGTCGTTAGGGACAGGGCTTCAGTACTTC. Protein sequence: CAISESLGTGLQYF.

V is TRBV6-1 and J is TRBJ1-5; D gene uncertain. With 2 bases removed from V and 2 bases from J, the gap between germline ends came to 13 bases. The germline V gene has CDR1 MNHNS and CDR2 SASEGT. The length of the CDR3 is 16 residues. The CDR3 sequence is CASSESTKRGNQPQHF. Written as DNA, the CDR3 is TGTGCCAGCAGTGAATCAACTAAGAGGGGCAATCAGCCCCAGCATTTT.

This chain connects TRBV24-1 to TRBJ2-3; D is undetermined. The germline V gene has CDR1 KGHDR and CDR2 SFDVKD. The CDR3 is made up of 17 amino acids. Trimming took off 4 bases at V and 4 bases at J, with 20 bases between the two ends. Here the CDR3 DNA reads TGTGCCACCAGTGACCCTTCTATTGCTTTCGCCGCAGATACGCAGTATTTT. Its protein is CATSDPSIAFAADTQYF.

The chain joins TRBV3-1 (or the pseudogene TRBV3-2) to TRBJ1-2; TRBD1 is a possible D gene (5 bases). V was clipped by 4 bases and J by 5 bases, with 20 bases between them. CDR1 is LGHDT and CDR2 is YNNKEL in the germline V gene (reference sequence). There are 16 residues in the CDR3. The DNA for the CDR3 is TGTGCCAGCAGCCCCAAAGGGGATTGGTTCGCTTATGGCTACACCTTC. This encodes CASSPKGDWFAYGYTF.

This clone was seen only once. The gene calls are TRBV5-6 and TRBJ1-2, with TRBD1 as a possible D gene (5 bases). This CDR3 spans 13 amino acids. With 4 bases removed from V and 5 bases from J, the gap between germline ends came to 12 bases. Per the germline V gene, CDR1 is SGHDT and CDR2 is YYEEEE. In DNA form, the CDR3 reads TGTGCCAGCAGCCCGGCTGGGGGGTATGGCTACACCTTC. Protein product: CASSPAGGYGYTF.

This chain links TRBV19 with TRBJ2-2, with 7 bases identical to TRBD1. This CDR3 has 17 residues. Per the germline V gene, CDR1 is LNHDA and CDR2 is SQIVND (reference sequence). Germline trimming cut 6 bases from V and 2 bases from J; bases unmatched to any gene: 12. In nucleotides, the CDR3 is TGTGCCAGTAGCCCTATTCTAGGGGGCTTCAACACCGGGGAGCTGTTTTTT. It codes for CASSPILGGFNTGELFF.